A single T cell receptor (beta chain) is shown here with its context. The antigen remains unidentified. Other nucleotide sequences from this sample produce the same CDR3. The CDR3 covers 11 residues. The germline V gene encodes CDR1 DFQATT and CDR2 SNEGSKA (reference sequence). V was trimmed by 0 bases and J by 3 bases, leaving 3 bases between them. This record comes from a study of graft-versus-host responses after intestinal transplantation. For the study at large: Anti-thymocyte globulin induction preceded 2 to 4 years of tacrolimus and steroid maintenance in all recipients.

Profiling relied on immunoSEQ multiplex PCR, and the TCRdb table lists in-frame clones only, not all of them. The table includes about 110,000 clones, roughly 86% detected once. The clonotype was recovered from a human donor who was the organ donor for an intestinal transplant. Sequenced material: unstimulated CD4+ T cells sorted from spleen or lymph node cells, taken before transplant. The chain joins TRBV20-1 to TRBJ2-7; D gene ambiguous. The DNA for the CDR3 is TGCAGTGCTAGAGATAGCTACGAGCAGTACTTC. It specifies CSARDSYEQYF.